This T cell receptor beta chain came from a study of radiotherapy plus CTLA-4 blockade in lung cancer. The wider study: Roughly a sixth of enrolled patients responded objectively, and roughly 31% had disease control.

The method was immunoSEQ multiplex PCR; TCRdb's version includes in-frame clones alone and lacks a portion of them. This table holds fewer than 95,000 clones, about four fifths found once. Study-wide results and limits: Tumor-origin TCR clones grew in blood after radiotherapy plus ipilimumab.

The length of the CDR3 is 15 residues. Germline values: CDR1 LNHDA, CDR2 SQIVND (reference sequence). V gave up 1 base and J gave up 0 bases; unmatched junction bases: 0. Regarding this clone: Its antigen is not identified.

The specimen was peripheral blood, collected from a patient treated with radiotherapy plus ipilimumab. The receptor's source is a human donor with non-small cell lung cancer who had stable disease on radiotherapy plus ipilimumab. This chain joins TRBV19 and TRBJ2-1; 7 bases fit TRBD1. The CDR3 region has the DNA TGTGCCAGTAGTATAGGGGACAGCTCCTACAATGAGCAGTTCTTC. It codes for CASSIGDSSYNEQFF.